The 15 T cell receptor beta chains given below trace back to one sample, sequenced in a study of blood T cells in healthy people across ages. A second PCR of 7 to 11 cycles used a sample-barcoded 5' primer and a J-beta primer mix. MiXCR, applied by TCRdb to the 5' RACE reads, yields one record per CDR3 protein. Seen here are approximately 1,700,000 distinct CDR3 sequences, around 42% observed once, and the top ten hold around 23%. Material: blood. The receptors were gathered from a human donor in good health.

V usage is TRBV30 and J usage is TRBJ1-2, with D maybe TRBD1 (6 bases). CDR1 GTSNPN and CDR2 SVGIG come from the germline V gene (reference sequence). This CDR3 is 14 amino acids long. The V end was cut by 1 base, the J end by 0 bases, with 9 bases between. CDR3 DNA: TGTGCCTGGAGTGGAGGGGGGCCTAACTATGGCTACACCTTC. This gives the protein CAWSGGGPNYGYTF.

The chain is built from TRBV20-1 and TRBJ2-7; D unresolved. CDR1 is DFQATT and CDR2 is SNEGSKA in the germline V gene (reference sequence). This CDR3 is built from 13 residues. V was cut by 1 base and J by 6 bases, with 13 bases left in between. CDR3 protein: CSARVVSGFEQYF. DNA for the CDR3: TGCAGTGCTAGAGTGGTTTCCGGTTTCGAGCAGTACTTC.

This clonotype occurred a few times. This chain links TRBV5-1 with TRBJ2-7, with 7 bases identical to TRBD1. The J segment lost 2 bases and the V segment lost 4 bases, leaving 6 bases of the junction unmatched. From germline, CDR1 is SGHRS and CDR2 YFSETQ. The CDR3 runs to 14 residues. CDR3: CASSADRSAYEQYF. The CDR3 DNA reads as TGCGCCAGCAGCGCGGACAGGTCTGCCTACGAGCAGTACTTC.

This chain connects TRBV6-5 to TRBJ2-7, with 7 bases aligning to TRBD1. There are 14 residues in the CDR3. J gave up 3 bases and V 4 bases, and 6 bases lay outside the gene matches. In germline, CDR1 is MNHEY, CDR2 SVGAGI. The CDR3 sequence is CASSFFAGGYEQYF. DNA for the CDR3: TGTGCCAGCAGTTTTTTCGCAGGGGGCTACGAGCAGTACTTC.

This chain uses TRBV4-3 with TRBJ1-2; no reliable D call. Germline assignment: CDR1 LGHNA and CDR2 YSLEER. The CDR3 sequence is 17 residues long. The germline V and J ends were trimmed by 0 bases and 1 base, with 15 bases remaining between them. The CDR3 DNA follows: TGCGCCAGCAGCCAAGAATTATTTTTTTGGGATAACTATGGCTACACCTTC. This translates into CASSQELFFWDNYGYTF.

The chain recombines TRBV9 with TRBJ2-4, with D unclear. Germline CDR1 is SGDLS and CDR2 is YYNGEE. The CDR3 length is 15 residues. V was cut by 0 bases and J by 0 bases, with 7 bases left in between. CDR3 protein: CASSVGSLAKNIQYF. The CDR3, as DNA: TGTGCCAGCAGCGTAGGAAGCTTAGCCAAAAACATTCAGTACTTC. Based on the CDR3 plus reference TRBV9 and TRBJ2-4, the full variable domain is DSGVTQTPKHLITATGQRVTLRCSPRSGDLSVYWYQQSLDQGLQFLIQYYNGEERAKGNILERFSAQQFPDLHSELNLSSLELGDSALYFCASSVGSLAKNIQYFGAGTRLSVL.

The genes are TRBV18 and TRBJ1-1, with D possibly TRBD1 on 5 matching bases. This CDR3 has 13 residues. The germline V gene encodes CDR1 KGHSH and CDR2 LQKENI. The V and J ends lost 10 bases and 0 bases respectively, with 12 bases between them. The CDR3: CATRGGLNTEAFF. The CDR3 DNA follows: TGTGCCACCCGGGGGGGACTGAACACTGAAGCTTTCTTT.

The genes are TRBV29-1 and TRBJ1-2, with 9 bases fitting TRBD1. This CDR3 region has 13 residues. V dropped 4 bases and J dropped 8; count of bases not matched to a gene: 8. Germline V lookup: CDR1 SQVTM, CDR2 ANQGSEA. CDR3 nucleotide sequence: TGCAGCGTTGTAGGGGACAGGGCCATCGGCTACACCTTC. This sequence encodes CSVVGDRAIGYTF.

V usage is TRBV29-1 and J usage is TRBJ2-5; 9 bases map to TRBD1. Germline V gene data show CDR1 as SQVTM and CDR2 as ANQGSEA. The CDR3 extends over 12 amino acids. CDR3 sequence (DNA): TGCAACGGCGCGGGACAGGGAGAGACCCAGTACTTC. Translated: CNGAGQGETQYF.

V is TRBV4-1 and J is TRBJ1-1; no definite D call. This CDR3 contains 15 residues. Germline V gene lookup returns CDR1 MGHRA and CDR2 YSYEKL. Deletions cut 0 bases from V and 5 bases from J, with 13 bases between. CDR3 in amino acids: CASSQDVNFRTEAFF. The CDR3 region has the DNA TGCGCCAGCAGCCAAGATGTCAATTTTCGGACTGAAGCTTTCTTT.

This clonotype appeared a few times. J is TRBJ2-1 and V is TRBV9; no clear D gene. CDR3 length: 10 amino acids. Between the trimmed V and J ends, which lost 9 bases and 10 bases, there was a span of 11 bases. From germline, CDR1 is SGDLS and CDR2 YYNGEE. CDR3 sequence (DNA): TGTGCCACCCCTGAGTCCGAGCAGTTCTTC. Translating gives CATPESEQFF.

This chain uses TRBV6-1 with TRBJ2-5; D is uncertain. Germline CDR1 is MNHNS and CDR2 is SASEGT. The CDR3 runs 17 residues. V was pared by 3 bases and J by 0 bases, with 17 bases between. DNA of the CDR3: TGTGCCAGCAGTGACGCACCCGCTGGATACTACCAAGAGACCCAGTACTTC. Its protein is CASSDAPAGYYQETQYF.

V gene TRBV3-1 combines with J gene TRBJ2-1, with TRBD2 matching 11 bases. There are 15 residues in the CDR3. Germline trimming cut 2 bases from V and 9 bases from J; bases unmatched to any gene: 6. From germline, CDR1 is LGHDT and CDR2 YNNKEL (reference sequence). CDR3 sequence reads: CASSQLLAGEGEQFF. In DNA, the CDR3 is TGTGCCAGCAGCCAATTACTAGCGGGGGAGGGTGAGCAGTTCTTC.

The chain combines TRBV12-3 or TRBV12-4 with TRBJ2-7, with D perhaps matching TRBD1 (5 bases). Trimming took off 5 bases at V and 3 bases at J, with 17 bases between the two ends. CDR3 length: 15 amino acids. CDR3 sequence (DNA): TGTGCCAGCAGTCCAGGGATTACACCATACTACGAGCAGTACTTC. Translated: CASSPGITPYYEQYF.

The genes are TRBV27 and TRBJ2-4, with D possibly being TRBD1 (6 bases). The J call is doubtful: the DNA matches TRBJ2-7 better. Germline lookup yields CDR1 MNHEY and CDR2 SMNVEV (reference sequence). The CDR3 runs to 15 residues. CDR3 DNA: TGTGCCAGCAATTATCAACAGGGTCCCCCCTACGAGCAGTACTTC. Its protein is CASNYQQGPPYEQYF.